A single sample gave rise to the 27 T cell receptor beta chains below, sequenced in a study of CXCR3-negative and CXCR3-positive naive CD8 T cells (dated by TCRdb to the late 2010s). The antigens of these receptors remain unknown. Overall study outcomes, separate from this receptor: TRB CDR3s from CXCR3-positive naive cells showed higher hydrophobicity (lower Kidera factor 4), lower energy, and higher strength and volume indices than CXCR3-negative naive cells.

For sequencing, a NextSeq 550 was employed. The Human TCR Profiling Kit (MiLaboratory) was used to prepare UMI-labeled 5' RACE TRB cDNA libraries. Reads reprocessed by TCRdb are summarized as one entry per CDR3 protein sequence, and DNA is absent. The record for this sample contains 60,000 to 65,000 distinct CDR3 sequences. The ten largest clonotypes hold roughly 0.8% of the sample. Sequences were obtained from naive CXCR3+ CD8+ T cells from blood. The intended sense of this specimen's cell subset or site label: CD45RO-CCR7+CD27+CD95- naive CD8+ T cells expressing CXCR3 (TNR3+). The source of these receptors is a human donor in good health. Some clones in this sample may be carry-over from other donors' samples.

V is TRBV6-5 and J is TRBJ2-6. Germline V lookup: CDR1 MNHEY, CDR2 SVGAGI. The CDR3 spans 17 residues. CDR3 residues: CASSYSPGTSGANVLTF.

The chain couples TRBV7-7 to TRBJ2-3; absent DNA, TCRdb's TRBD2 call cannot be checked. CDR1 is SSHAT and CDR2 is FNYEAQ in the germline V gene (reference sequence). This CDR3 has 15 amino acids. The chain's CDR3 is CASSRTSGAKDTQYF.

This chain links TRBV7-2 with TRBJ1-6; TCRdb returns TRBD1, unconfirmable since there is no DNA. From germline, CDR1 is SGHTA and CDR2 FQGNSA. CDR3 size: 18 residues. The CDR3 loop is CASSSPPGESSYNSPLHF.

The chain links TRBV5-6 to TRBJ2-4; TCRdb calls TRBD1, which cannot be checked without DNA. The germline CDR1 and CDR2 sequences are SGHDT and YYEEEE. The length of the CDR3 is 15 residues. The CDR3 protein is CASSGRDIAKNIQYF. Filled out from reference TRBV5-6 and TRBJ2-4, the complete variable domain reads DAGVTQSPTHLIKTRGQQVTLRCSPKSGHDTVSWYQQALGQGPQFIFQYYEEEERQRGNFPDRFSGHQFPNYSSELNVNALLLGDSALYLCASSGRDIAKNIQYFGAGTRLSVL.

The genes are TRBV19 and TRBJ2-1; TCRdb's D call of TRBD2 is untestable without DNA. The CDR3 is 16 amino acids. The germline gives CDR1 LNHDA, CDR2 SQIVND (reference sequence). The CDR3 here is CASSGLIAGVYNEQFF.

The chain employs TRBV7-3 and TRBJ2-3. CDR1 SGHTA and CDR2 FQGTGA come from the germline V gene. This CDR3 is built from 14 residues. The CDR3 sequence: CASSLKDDPDTQYF. The full variable domain, in which reference TRBV7-3 and TRBJ2-3 provide the parts outside the CDR3, is GAGVSQTPSNKVTEKGKYVELRCDPISGHTALYWYRQSLGQGPEFLIYFQGTGAADDSGLPNDRFFAVRPEGSVSTLKIQRTERGDSAVYLCASSLKDDPDTQYFGPGTRLTVL.

The chain has TRBV7-9 and TRBJ1-1. This CDR3 has 11 residues. Germline lookup yields CDR1 SEHNR and CDR2 FQNEAQ (reference sequence). CDR3 protein: CASIASTEAFF.

The chain has TRBV7-3 and TRBJ2-7; the D call from TCRdb, TRBD2, cannot be confirmed without DNA. This CDR3 comprises 13 residues. CDR1 and CDR2 from the germline V gene are SGHTA and FQGTGA. Here the CDR3 reads CASSLTPLGEQYF.

This chain links TRBV29-1 with TRBJ1-2; as DNA is missing, the TRBD1 call by TCRdb cannot be tested. CDR3 size: 17 residues. Germline CDR1 reads SQVTM; CDR2 reads ANQGSEA. The CDR3 sequence: CSVEDPQGARGFYGYTF.

The CDR3 region is CAISEWQISGNTIYF. This chain uses TRBV10-3 with TRBJ1-3. The V gene's germline CDR1 is ENHRY and CDR2 SYGVKD. The length of the CDR3 is 15 residues.

The gene calls are TRBV29-1 and TRBJ2-1; TCRdb names TRBD2, which stays unverified in the absence of DNA. This CDR3 contains 14 residues. Germline V CDR1 and CDR2: SQVTM, ANQGSEA. CDR3 protein: CSVGGLAGGNEQFF.

This chain uses TRBV6-6 with TRBJ2-4. This CDR3 has 12 residues. Germline V CDR1 and CDR2: MNHNY, SVGAGI (reference sequence). CDR3: CASSLIENIQYF.

The J gene is TRBJ2-2, the V gene TRBV20-1. CDR1 and CDR2 (germline): DFQATT, SNEGSKA (reference sequence). This CDR3 is 13 amino acids long. CDR3 sequence: CSGVRSDTGELFF.

The chain uses TRBV25-1 and TRBJ2-7; TCRdb's assignment of TRBD2 cannot be checked, as there is no DNA. This CDR3 region has 11 residues. Looked up from germline, CDR1 is MGHDK and CDR2 is SYGVNS. CDR3 residues: CASSYAGEQYF.

This chain connects TRBV7-9 to TRBJ1-2. The germline V gene has CDR1 SEHNR and CDR2 FQNEAQ (reference sequence). The CDR3 loop spans 15 amino acids. The CDR3 region is CASSSTLEFGYGYTF.

The chain recombines TRBV29-1 with TRBJ2-7; TCRdb returns TRBD1, unconfirmable since there is no DNA. Germline CDR1 reads SQVTM; CDR2 reads ANQGSEA. The CDR3 consists of 16 residues. The CDR3 is CSVEDGDRRGTYEQYF.

The J gene is TRBJ1-1, the V gene TRBV7-6. The CDR3 extends over 15 amino acids. Looked up from germline, CDR1 is SGHVS and CDR2 is FNYEAQ. The CDR3 here is CASSLGETRYFEAFF.

This chain connects TRBV12-3 or TRBV12-4 to TRBJ2-3. The CDR3 is made up of 12 amino acids. The CDR3 spells CATLLPPDTQYF.

The chain is built from TRBV19 and TRBJ2-3. Looked up from germline, CDR1 is LNHDA and CDR2 is SQIVND (reference sequence). This CDR3 is 13 amino acids long. The CDR3 is CASSGLSTDTQYF.

The chain links TRBV7-2 to TRBJ2-7. The germline V gene encodes CDR1 SGHTA and CDR2 FQGNSA. This CDR3 is built from 15 residues. Here the CDR3 reads CASSLESELTYERYF.

The rearrangement uses TRBV5-1 and TRBJ2-7. The germline gives CDR1 SGHRS, CDR2 YFSETQ. This CDR3 region has 13 residues. The CDR3 spells CASRLQSSYEQYF.

This CDR3 is CATSIARDDEQFF. The chain uses TRBV24-1 and TRBJ2-1; TCRdb selects TRBD2, and the lack of DNA leaves this call unchecked. The CDR3 consists of 13 residues. Germline lookup yields CDR1 KGHDR and CDR2 SFDVKD.

The chain joins TRBV5-1 to TRBJ1-1; the D call from TCRdb, TRBD1, cannot be confirmed without DNA. Germline assignment: CDR1 SGHRS and CDR2 YFSETQ. The CDR3 covers 16 residues. CDR3 amino acids: CASSFPRDEVNTEAFF.

The chain is built from TRBV29-1 and TRBJ2-6; the D call from TCRdb, TRBD1, cannot be confirmed without DNA. The CDR3 is made up of 15 amino acids. Germline V lookup: CDR1 SQVTM, CDR2 ANQGSEA. The CDR3 here is CSVAGTGVGANVLTF.

This rearrangement joins TRBV4-3 to TRBJ2-5. The CDR3 length is 14 residues. CDR1 is LGHNA, CDR2 YSLEER, per germline. The CDR3 loop is CASSQENSQETQYF.

V is TRBV7-9 and J is TRBJ1-2; TCRdb's assignment of TRBD1 cannot be checked, as there is no DNA. The CDR3 is 15 residues long. CDR1 and CDR2 (germline): SEHNR, FQNEAQ (reference sequence). The CDR3 sequence is CASSSGPGTNYGYTF.

The rearrangement links TRBV7-3 to TRBJ1-2; as DNA is missing, the TRBD1 call by TCRdb cannot be tested. Germline values: CDR1 SGHTA, CDR2 FQGTGA. CDR3 length: 16 amino acids. CDR3 sequence: CASSFGQPKPSYGYTF.